This TCR beta chain was profiled in a study of blood T cell repertoires in COVID-19. The CDR3 loop spans 16 amino acids. V lost 0 bases, J lost 0 bases, and 13 bases lay in between. The V gene's germline CDR1 is SGHRS and CDR2 YFSETQ. TCRdb keeps only in-frame clones here, not all; method: immunoSEQ multiplex PCR. Of under 450,000 clones in the sample, 65% to 90% were seen once. The sequence was obtained from a woman aged 55-69 years with COVID-19, enrolled during active disease. This chain joins TRBV5-1 and TRBJ2-7; D possibly corresponds to TRBD1 (5 bases). The sequenced material came from peripheral blood. The CDR3 DNA reads TGCGCCAGCAGCTTGGGGCAACAGGATTTCTCCTACGAGCAGTACTTC. It codes for CASSLGQQDFSYEQYF.